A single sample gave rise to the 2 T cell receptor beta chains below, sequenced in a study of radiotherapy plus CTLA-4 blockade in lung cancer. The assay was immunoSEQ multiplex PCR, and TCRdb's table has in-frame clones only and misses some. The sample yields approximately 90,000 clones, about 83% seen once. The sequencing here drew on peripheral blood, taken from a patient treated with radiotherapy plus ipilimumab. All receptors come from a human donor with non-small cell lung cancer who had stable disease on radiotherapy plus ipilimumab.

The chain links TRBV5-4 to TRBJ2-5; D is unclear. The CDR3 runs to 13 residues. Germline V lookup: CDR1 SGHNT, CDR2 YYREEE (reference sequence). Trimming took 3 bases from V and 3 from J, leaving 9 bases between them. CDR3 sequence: CASSSAIEETQYF. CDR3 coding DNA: TGTGCCAGCAGCTCTGCGATCGAAGAGACCCAGTACTTC.

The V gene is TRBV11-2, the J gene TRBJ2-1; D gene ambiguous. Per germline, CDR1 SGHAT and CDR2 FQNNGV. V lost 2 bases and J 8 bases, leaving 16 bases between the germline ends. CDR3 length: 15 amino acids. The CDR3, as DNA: TGTGCCAGCAGCTTAATACAGACGGGCTCCCATGAGCAGTTCTTC. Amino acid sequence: CASSLIQTGSHEQFF.